This entry lists 28 T cell receptor beta chains sequenced from one sample in a study of PD-1 blockade in mismatch repair-deficient tumors. Data came from immunoSEQ multiplex PCR; TCRdb stores just in-frame clones and leaves some out. The sample includes about 23,000 clones, 83% of them seen just once. The sequencing here drew on peripheral blood, taken 12 weeks after starting pembrolizumab. The receptors derive from an adult with mismatch repair-deficient cancer.

The chain has TRBV29-1 and TRBJ2-1; D is perhaps TRBD2 (7 bases). CDR3 length: 15 amino acids. In germline, CDR1 is SQVTM, CDR2 ANQGSEA. The V end was cut by 2 bases, the J end by 5 bases, with 16 bases between. Here the CDR3 DNA reads TGCAGCGTTGAACCATTGCAGGGGAGGGACAATGAGCAGTTCTTC. This encodes CSVEPLQGRDNEQFF.

The chain carries TRBV4-3 and TRBJ2-7; tentatively, D is TRBD1 (6 bases). The CDR3 is 17 residues long. Germline CDR1 is LGHNA and CDR2 is YSLEER. Trimming removed 0 bases at V and 0 bases at J, with 15 bases between. The CDR3 here is CASSQDIGQTFSYEQYF. The CDR3 DNA follows: TGCGCCAGCAGCCAAGATATAGGACAGACCTTCTCCTACGAGCAGTACTTC.

The chain links TRBV6-6 to TRBJ2-2; D might be TRBD2 (6 bases). The CDR3 is made up of 12 amino acids. With 4 bases removed from V and 6 bases from J, the gap between germline ends came to 6 bases. Germline V gene data show CDR1 as MNHNY and CDR2 as SVGAGI (reference sequence). The CDR3: CASSSSAGELFF. CDR3 coding DNA: TGTGCCAGCAGTTCTAGCGCCGGGGAGCTGTTTTTT.

The chain employs TRBV30 and TRBJ2-7; D is unclear. The CDR3 is made up of 15 amino acids. Germline-derived CDR1 and CDR2 are GTSNPN and SVGIG (reference sequence). Trimming removed 1 base from V and 1 base from J, with 14 bases in between. The CDR3 DNA reads TGTGCCTGGAGTGCCTTCCGGACGGTATCCTACGAGCAGTACTTC. Amino acids: CAWSAFRTVSYEQYF. Filled out from reference TRBV30 and TRBJ2-7, the complete variable domain reads SQTIHQWPATLVQPVGSPLSLECTVEGTSNPNLYWYRQAAGRGLQLLFYSVGIGQISSEVPQNLSASRPQDRQFILSSKKLLLSDSGFYLCAWSAFRTVSYEQYFGPGTRLTVT.

The chain has TRBV5-4 and TRBJ2-7; TRBD1 matches 8 bases. V lost 4 bases, J lost 1 base, and 4 bases stayed unmatched. The CDR3 consists of 14 residues. Germline CDR1 and CDR2: SGHNT and YYREEE (reference sequence). CDR3 region: CASSPGQASYEQYF. CDR3 nucleotide sequence: TGTGCCAGCAGCCCGGGACAGGCTTCCTACGAGCAGTACTTC. Full variable domain (remainder filled in from reference TRBV5-4 and TRBJ2-7): ETGVTQSPTHLIKTRGQQVTLRCSSQSGHNTVSWYQQALGQGPQFIFQYYREEENGRGNFPPRFSGLQFPNYSSELNVNALELDDSALYLCASSPGQASYEQYFGPGTRLTVT.

V and J are TRBV10-2 and TRBJ1-1; 8 nucleotides line up with TRBD1. The V and J ends lost 0 bases and 5 bases, in that order; junction bases with no gene match: 8. The CDR3 has 16 amino acids. Germline lookup yields CDR1 WSHSY and CDR2 SAAADI. Here the CDR3 reads CASSESGQGAGTEAFF. The CDR3 DNA reads as TGCGCCAGCAGTGAGTCCGGTCAGGGGGCAGGTACTGAAGCTTTCTTT.

The V and J genes are TRBV5-1 and TRBJ2-5, with D possibly TRBD1 on 6 matching bases. The germline V gene has CDR1 SGHRS and CDR2 YFSETQ. This CDR3 has 14 amino acids. V was pared by 0 bases and J by 1 base, with 7 bases between. The CDR3: CASSLGQVQETQYF. The CDR3 nucleotides are TGCGCCAGCAGCTTGGGACAGGTCCAAGAGACCCAGTACTTC.

The chain combines TRBV19 with TRBJ2-7, with D maybe TRBD1 (7 bases). This CDR3 is built from 13 residues. The germline V gene has CDR1 LNHDA and CDR2 SQIVND (reference sequence). The V end lost 4 bases, the J end lost 3 bases, and 10 bases lay between the germline ends. The CDR3 bases are TGTGCCAGTAGTAGACAGGGAGGCTACGAGCAGTACTTC. This translates into CASSRQGGYEQYF.

The chain combines TRBV4-1 with TRBJ2-7; 8 nucleotides match TRBD1. This CDR3 has 17 amino acids. CDR1 and CDR2 from the germline V gene are MGHRA and YSYEKL. V lost 4 bases, J lost 0 bases, and 11 bases stayed unmatched. The CDR3 region is CASSPVFQGASSYEQYF. The CDR3 nucleotides read TGCGCCAGCAGCCCTGTTTTTCAGGGGGCCAGCTCCTACGAGCAGTACTTC.

This chain uses TRBV6-5 with TRBJ2-7; 9 positions agree with TRBD2. V shed 0 bases and J 4 bases; nucleotides not matched to a gene: 1. The CDR3 length is 14 residues. Germline V gene lookup returns CDR1 MNHEY and CDR2 SVGAGI. CDR3 sequence reads: CASSYSSGSYEQYF. DNA of the CDR3: TGTGCCAGCAGTTACTCTAGCGGGAGTTACGAGCAGTACTTC.

This clone showed up just a few times. CDR3 amino acids: CASSFLSQANTGELFF. The CDR3 region has the DNA TGTGCCAGCAGCTTTCTCAGTCAGGCGAACACCGGGGAGCTGTTTTTT. This chain joins TRBV7-9 and TRBJ2-2, with no clear D. V was clipped by 3 bases and J by 0 bases, with 11 bases between them. Germline CDR1 SEHNR, CDR2 FQNEAQ (reference sequence). There are 16 residues in the CDR3.

The rearrangement uses TRBV6-1 and TRBJ1-2, with D uncertain. With 6 bases removed from V and 4 bases from J, the gap between germline ends came to 15 bases. Germline V gene lookup returns CDR1 MNHNS and CDR2 SASEGT. The CDR3 extends over 14 amino acids. The CDR3: CASSADGNFYGYTF. The CDR3 bases are TGTGCCAGCAGCGCGGACGGAAACTTCTATGGCTACACCTTC.

The chain links TRBV7-2 to TRBJ1-1; D might be TRBD1 (5 bases). The CDR3 is made up of 13 amino acids. The V end lost 3 bases, the J end lost 2 bases, and 7 bases lay between the germline ends. Germline CDR1 and CDR2: SGHTA and FQGNSA. The CDR3: CASSFGGNTEAFF. The CDR3 DNA reads TGTGCCAGCAGCTTTGGGGGAAACACTGAAGCTTTCTTT.

This chain joins TRBV10-3 and TRBJ1-1, with 9 positions matching TRBD1. V dropped 6 bases and J dropped 1; count of bases not matched to a gene: 6. This CDR3 is built from 15 residues. Germline V gene lookup returns CDR1 ENHRY and CDR2 SYGVKD. The CDR3 region is CAISVTGGGNTEAFF. As DNA, the CDR3 is TGTGCCATCAGCGTGACAGGGGGTGGGAACACTGAAGCTTTCTTT.

J is TRBJ2-1 and V is TRBV25-1; possible D gene TRBD2, 6 bases. The germline V and J ends were trimmed by 2 bases and 4 bases, with 21 bases remaining between them. Germline-derived CDR1 and CDR2 are MGHDK and SYGVNS. The CDR3 runs to 18 residues. The CDR3 DNA reads as TGTGCCAGCAGTGAAGGAGCTGGGCGGAGGGCAGCGTACAATGAGCAGTTCTTC. Translating gives CASSEGAGRRAAYNEQFF.

This sequence joins TRBV19 and TRBJ2-3; 16 bases match TRBD2. The CDR3 loop spans 17 amino acids. The V gene end was trimmed by 5 bases and the J gene end by 4 bases; junction bases not matched to a gene: 6. CDR1 and CDR2 (germline): LNHDA, SQIVND (reference sequence). This chain's CDR3 is CASSPSGLAGGSDTQYF. Written as DNA, the CDR3 is TGTGCCAGTAGTCCCTCGGGACTAGCGGGAGGGTCAGATACGCAGTATTTT.

The chain employs TRBV28 and TRBJ2-7; D not resolved. Between the trimmed V and J ends, which lost 1 base and 5 bases, there was a span of 6 bases. The CDR3 has 12 amino acids. Germline CDR1 and CDR2: MDHEN and SYDVKM. DNA of the CDR3: TGTGCCAGCAGTTTATTGGGGAACGAGCAGTACTTC. Amino acids: CASSLLGNEQYF.

This clone was observed a few times. The same CDR3 is also encoded by other DNA sequences in this sample. This chain uses TRBV4-3 with TRBJ2-7; the D is unclear. The germline V and J ends were trimmed by 1 base and 1 base, with 8 bases remaining between them. The CDR3 spans 14 residues. The germline CDR1 and CDR2 sequences are LGHNA and YSLEER. In DNA form, the CDR3 reads TGCGCCAGCAGCCAAGGGCTGCAATCCTACGAGCAGTACTTC. It translates to CASSQGLQSYEQYF.

The chain recombines TRBV11-2 with TRBJ2-5, with D possibly matching TRBD2 (5 bases). Germline V CDR1 and CDR2: SGHAT, FQNNGV. Trimming removed 6 bases at V and 1 base at J, with 15 bases between. The CDR3 totals 15 residues. CDR3 residues: CASSYTGSSQETQYF. For the CDR3, the DNA is TGTGCCAGCAGTTATACGGGGTCGAGCCAAGAGACCCAGTACTTC.

This clone has more than one count but fewer than ten. The V and J genes are TRBV4-2 and TRBJ2-7; tentatively, D is TRBD2 (5 bases). This CDR3 has 15 residues. The V end lost 1 base, the J end lost 3 bases, and 13 bases lay between the germline ends. Germline lookup yields CDR1 LGHNA and CDR2 YNFKEQ. CDR3 nucleotide sequence: TGTGCCAGCAGCCAAGTGGACTCGGGTAACTACGAGCAGTACTTC. Amino acid sequence: CASSQVDSGNYEQYF.

The chain has TRBV27 and TRBJ2-3; D is undetermined. This CDR3 is 15 amino acids long. Trimming removed 8 bases at V and 0 bases at J, with 15 bases between. Germline values: CDR1 MNHEY, CDR2 SMNVEV (reference sequence). This CDR3 reads CASFRSPFSTDTQYF. CDR3 nucleotides: TGTGCCAGCTTTCGGTCTCCCTTTAGCACAGATACGCAGTATTTT.

The chain carries TRBV30 and TRBJ2-5, with D possibly TRBD1 on 5 matching bases. CDR1 is GTSNPN and CDR2 is SVGIG in the germline V gene (reference sequence). The CDR3 runs 13 residues. The V end lost 2 bases, the J end lost 5 bases, and 12 bases lay between the germline ends. The CDR3 spells CAWSSGFWETQYF. CDR3 sequence (DNA): TGTGCCTGGAGTTCAGGGTTTTGGGAGACCCAGTACTTC.

The chain uses TRBV27 and TRBJ1-3; D unclear. V dropped 2 bases and J dropped 4 bases, with 18 bases sitting between them. From germline, CDR1 is MNHEY and CDR2 SMNVEV (reference sequence). The CDR3 is 17 amino acids. CDR3 DNA: TGTGCCAGCAGTTTACTCCCACTGGCAACGACGGGAAACACCATATATTTT. Amino acid sequence: CASSLLPLATTGNTIYF.

CDR3 DNA sequence: TGTGCCAGCAGCCAGGGTATAGGGGGCGAGGTAGAGACCCAGTACTTC. Protein sequence: CASSQGIGGEVETQYF. V and J are TRBV7-2 and TRBJ2-5; TRBD1 matches 7 bases. Germline V gene sequence: CDR1 SGHTA, CDR2 FQGNSA. This CDR3 comprises 16 residues. The J segment lost 4 bases and the V segment lost 5 bases, leaving 13 bases of the junction unmatched. The variable domain in full, with the rest retrieved from reference TRBV7-2 and TRBJ2-5, is GAGVSQSPSNKVTEKGKDVELRCDPISGHTALYWYRQSLGQGLEFLIYFQGNSAPDKSGLPSDRFSAERTGGSVSTLTIQRTQQEDSAVYLCASSQGIGGEVETQYFGPGTRLLVL.

This chain uses TRBV28 with TRBJ2-7, with D possibly being TRBD1 or TRBD2 (5 bases each). CDR1 is MDHEN and CDR2 is SYDVKM in the germline V gene. Trimming took 6 bases from V and 4 from J, leaving 16 bases between them. This CDR3 spans 14 amino acids. CDR3 loop: CASRLTRDVYEQYF. The CDR3 nucleotides are TGTGCCAGCAGACTTACCCGGGACGTTTACGAGCAGTACTTC.

J is TRBJ2-7 and V is TRBV27; 9 bases fit TRBD2. This CDR3 has 15 residues. Looked up from germline, CDR1 is MNHEY and CDR2 is SMNVEV (reference sequence). The V segment lost 2 bases and the J segment 6 bases; nucleotides outside the gene matches: 8. CDR3 in amino acids: CASSLGLAGMSEQYF. The CDR3 DNA reads as TGTGCCAGCAGTTTAGGGCTAGCGGGAATGAGCGAGCAGTACTTC.

A note on this clone: A much larger clone differs by one base, so this may be a read error. The chain has TRBV27 and TRBJ2-1; D gene ambiguous. Germline lookup yields CDR1 MNHEY and CDR2 SMNVEV (reference sequence). Trimming left V 5 bases short and J 3 bases short, with 2 bases between. The CDR3 sequence is 11 residues long. This chain's CDR3 is CASSHYNEQFF. The CDR3 DNA sequence: TGTGCCAGCAGTCACTACAATGAGCAGTTCTTC.

The chain carries TRBV4-2 and TRBJ1-2; D is perhaps TRBD1 (6 bases). Germline assignment: CDR1 LGHNA and CDR2 YNFKEQ. Trimming removed 1 base from V and 5 bases from J, with 20 bases in between. There are 17 residues in the CDR3. Here the CDR3 reads CASSQGGQGRFRYGYTF. DNA of the CDR3: TGTGCCAGCAGCCAAGGAGGCCAGGGGCGATTCCGATATGGCTACACCTTC.